These 23 T cell receptor beta chains came from one sample sequenced in a study of shared clonotypes between healthy human individuals. Assay used: immunoSEQ multiplex PCR; TCRdb lists only in-frame clones, some missing. The data show some 2 million clones, about 95% seen once. Naive-designated CD8 cells lacked CD45RO, were positively enriched for CCR7, and omitted terminally differentiated effector memory CD45RA+ cells. Sequenced sample: naive CD8+ T cells sorted from blood. The receptors shown here come from a man between 18 and 35 years old in good health.

CDR3: CASSASGSAYEQYF. The CDR3 nucleotides read TGTGCCAGCAGTGCTAGCGGGAGTGCCTACGAGCAGTACTTC. The chain has TRBV2 and TRBJ2-7, with 10 positions matching TRBD2. Looked up from germline, CDR1 is SNHLY and CDR2 is FYNNEI. The CDR3 spans 14 residues. J gave up 2 bases and V 4 bases, and 2 bases lay outside the gene matches.

The chain is built from TRBV7-2 and TRBJ2-1; the match to TRBD2 covers 8 bases. J lost 4 bases, V lost 2 bases, and 7 bases had no gene match. This CDR3 is 16 amino acids long. Per the germline V gene, CDR1 is SGHTA and CDR2 is FQGNSA. CDR3 region: CASSLSPQRGYNEQFF. The CDR3 DNA reads as TGTGCCAGCAGCTTATCGCCCCAGCGGGGGTACAATGAGCAGTTCTTC.

The CDR3 reads CASSEYWSDRGVETQYF. In DNA, the CDR3 is TGTGCCAGCAGTGAATATTGGTCGGACAGGGGCGTAGAGACCCAGTACTTC. The V and J genes are TRBV25-1 and TRBJ2-5; 9 nucleotides agree with TRBD1. The CDR3 is 17 residues long. From germline, CDR1 is MGHDK and CDR2 SYGVNS. V was pared by 0 bases and J by 4 bases, with 9 bases of the junction left unmatched.

CDR3 sequence (DNA): TGTGCCAGTAGTATGAGGACAGGGGGGACTGAAGCTTTCTTT. Its translation: CASSMRTGGTEAFF. The V and J genes are TRBV19 and TRBJ1-1, with 10 bases aligning to TRBD1. Germline CDR1 LNHDA, CDR2 SQIVND (reference sequence). The CDR3 totals 14 residues. Trimming at V came to 3 bases and at J to 5 bases, leaving 3 bases not matched to a gene.

This clone showed up just a few times. The CDR3 protein is CASSPTGSHTEAFF. Written as DNA, the CDR3 is TGTGCCAGCAGCCCCACAGGGTCACACACTGAAGCTTTCTTT. V usage is TRBV9 and J usage is TRBJ1-1, with D possibly TRBD1 on 6 matching bases. Germline V gene lookup returns CDR1 SGDLS and CDR2 YYNGEE. Trimming removed 4 bases at V and 3 bases at J, with 13 bases between. The CDR3 is 14 amino acids.

The V gene is TRBV4-1, the J gene TRBJ2-7, with D possibly TRBD2 on 6 matching bases. CDR3 length: 13 residues. Germline loops: CDR1 MGHRA, CDR2 YSYEKL. With 2 bases removed from V and 4 bases from J, the gap between germline ends came to 9 bases. CDR3 in amino acids: CASSQLSGYEQYF. CDR3 DNA: TGCGCCAGCAGCCAACTGAGCGGGTACGAGCAGTACTTC.

V and J are TRBV5-4 and TRBJ2-2; D is ambiguous. Germline values: CDR1 SGHNT, CDR2 YYREEE (reference sequence). V shed 2 bases and J shed 2 bases, with 4 bases lying between them. This CDR3 is built from 13 residues. Here the CDR3 DNA reads TGTGCCAGCAGCTTCGCTAACACCGGGGAGCTGTTTTTT. This encodes CASSFANTGELFF.

V is TRBV5-6 and J is TRBJ2-7; D tentatively reads TRBD1 or TRBD2 (5 bases each). Trimming stripped 4 bases from V and 5 bases from J, with 16 bases between. Germline V lookup: CDR1 SGHDT, CDR2 YYEEEE. The CDR3 is made up of 14 amino acids. The CDR3 DNA follows: TGTGCCAGCAGCGGAATGGGACCCCAAAACGAGCAGTACTTC. It is translated as CASSGMGPQNEQYF.

V gene TRBV19 combines with J gene TRBJ2-1; D is perhaps TRBD1 (7 bases). Trimming cost V 3 bases and J 1 base, with 13 bases left between them. The CDR3 contains 16 residues. Germline V gene sequence: CDR1 LNHDA, CDR2 SQIVND (reference sequence). DNA of the CDR3: TGTGCCAGTAGTATCGGGCAGGGGGGATCCTACAATGAGCAGTTCTTC. Its translation is CASSIGQGGSYNEQFF.

The DNA of the CDR3 is TGTGCCAGCAGCGTACTGTTAAGGGGGCCCACAGATACGCAGTATTTT. It translates to CASSVLLRGPTDTQYF. The chain combines TRBV7-9 with TRBJ2-3; 7 nucleotides match TRBD1. Germline loops: CDR1 SEHNR, CDR2 FQNEAQ (reference sequence). V was pared by 5 bases and J by 2 bases, with 10 bases of the junction left unmatched. The CDR3 is 16 residues long. The full variable domain, rest sourced from reference TRBV7-9 and TRBJ2-3, is DTGVSQNPRHKITKRGQNVTFRCDPISEHNRLYWYRQTLGQGPEFLTYFQNEAQLEKSRLLSDRFSAERPKGSFSTLEIQRTEQGDSAMYLCASSVLLRGPTDTQYFGPGTRLTVL.

The chain carries TRBV2 and TRBJ2-5; D perhaps matches TRBD1 (6 bases). Germline V gives CDR1 SNHLY, CDR2 FYNNEI. This CDR3 has 14 residues. Trimming removed 3 bases at V and 0 bases at J, with 8 bases between. CDR3 protein: CASSDGDNQETQYF. CDR3 DNA: TGTGCCAGCAGTGACGGGGACAACCAAGAGACCCAGTACTTC.

Concerning this clone itself: The same CDR3 also results from other DNA sequences found in this sample. V and J are TRBV6-5 and TRBJ2-3; D remains ambiguous. The V gene's germline CDR1 is MNHEY and CDR2 SVGAGI. V lost 0 bases and J lost 6, with 7 bases in between. There are 13 residues in the CDR3. In DNA form, the CDR3 reads TGTGCCAGCAGTTACTCATCGCCGGATACGCAGTATTTT. It codes for CASSYSSPDTQYF.

This chain connects TRBV4-1 to TRBJ1-2; 8 bases are a match to TRBD1. This CDR3 has 16 amino acids. Germline V gives CDR1 MGHRA, CDR2 YSYEKL. The junction had 5 bases not matched to a gene; V was cut back by 0 bases and J by 2 bases. CDR3 bases: TGCGCCAGCAGCCAAGAGGTTAGGACAGGGAACTATGGCTACACCTTC. Amino acids: CASSQEVRTGNYGYTF.

The chain recombines TRBV27 with TRBJ2-2; TRBD2 matches at 9 bases. Germline CDR1 reads MNHEY; CDR2 reads SMNVEV (reference sequence). This CDR3 region has 16 residues. Unmatched junction bases numbered 10, after V lost 5 bases and J lost 6 bases. The CDR3 region has the DNA TGTGCCAGCAGTGTACTCGGGGTAGCGGGAGCCGGGGAGCTGTTTTTT. Translating it yields CASSVLGVAGAGELFF.

The chain carries TRBV27 and TRBJ2-3; TRBD2 is a possible D gene (6 bases). The CDR3 length is 11 residues. CDR1 MNHEY and CDR2 SMNVEV come from the germline V gene (reference sequence). The V end was cut by 6 bases, the J end by 10 bases, with 11 bases between. CDR3 coding DNA: TGTGCCAGCAGATCCGGGACTTCGCAGTATTTT. It translates to CASRSGTSQYF.

The V call is TRBV6-5, the J call TRBJ1-2, with D perhaps matching TRBD1 (5 bases). CDR3 length: 13 amino acids. V lost 5 bases and J lost 6, with 13 bases in between. Germline CDR1 and CDR2: MNHEY and SVGAGI. The CDR3 reads CASSPTATDGYTF. The CDR3 DNA sequence: TGTGCCAGCAGTCCCACTGCGACAGATGGCTACACCTTC.

The genes are TRBV19 and TRBJ2-1; 7 bases align to TRBD2. Germline loops: CDR1 LNHDA, CDR2 SQIVND (reference sequence). This CDR3 contains 14 residues. Trimming cost V 7 bases and J 0 bases; bases outside gene matches: 3. Written as DNA, the CDR3 is TGTGCCAGTAATGGGGGGGTCTCCTACAATGAGCAGTTCTTC. Protein: CASNGGVSYNEQFF.

This chain joins TRBV7-9 and TRBJ2-2; D remains unclear. Looked up from germline, CDR1 is SEHNR and CDR2 is FQNEAQ (reference sequence). The CDR3 is made up of 12 amino acids. The germline V and J ends were trimmed by 5 bases and 6 bases, with 7 bases remaining between them. The CDR3 DNA sequence: TGTGCCAGCAGCCACTTGCCCGGGGAGCTGTTTTTT. Amino acids: CASSHLPGELFF.

This chain uses TRBV11-2 with TRBJ2-7; D uncertain. CDR3 length: 13 amino acids. The germline V gene has CDR1 SGHAT and CDR2 FQNNGV. Trimming cost V 2 bases and J 4 bases, with 9 bases left between them. CDR3 loop: CASSLLDGYEQYF. The CDR3 nucleotides read TGTGCCAGCAGCTTACTAGATGGGTACGAGCAGTACTTC.

The chain carries TRBV5-8 and TRBJ2-1; possibly TRBD2 for D (5 bases). V was trimmed by 4 bases and J by 0 bases, leaving 11 bases between them. The germline CDR1 and CDR2 sequences are SGHTS and YDEGEE. This CDR3 has 15 residues. The CDR3: CASSRYEGSYNEQFF. The CDR3 region has the DNA TGTGCCAGCAGCCGTTATGAGGGCTCCTACAATGAGCAGTTCTTC. Full variable domain (rest looked up from reference TRBV5-8 and TRBJ2-1): EAGVTQSPTHLIKTRGQQATLRCSPISGHTSVYWYQQALGLGLQFLLWYDEGEERNRGNFPPRFSGRQFPNYSSELNVNALELEDSALYLCASSRYEGSYNEQFFGPGTRLTVL.

This sequence joins TRBV19 and TRBJ2-1; D is uncertain. This CDR3 contains 15 residues. V was clipped by 9 bases and J by 5 bases, with 20 bases between them. Germline V gene lookup returns CDR1 LNHDA and CDR2 SQIVND (reference sequence). CDR3 in DNA: TGTGCCAGCGAGCCCAGCCTGAAAGGTAACAATGAGCAGTTCTTC. Translating gives CASEPSLKGNNEQFF.

V and J are TRBV2 and TRBJ2-3; D tentatively reads TRBD1 or TRBD2 (6 bases each). The V end lost 8 bases, the J end lost 2 bases, and 11 bases lay between the germline ends. In germline, CDR1 is SNHLY, CDR2 FYNNEI. The CDR3 consists of 13 residues. CDR3: CASGTGATDTQYF. Here the CDR3 DNA reads TGTGCCAGCGGGACGGGGGCCACAGATACGCAGTATTTT.

As for this clone: The same CDR3 also results from other DNA sequences found in this sample. V and J are TRBV19 and TRBJ1-4; D is unclear. The CDR3 sequence is 14 residues long. The ends were cut back, 5 bases at V and 0 bases at J, with 7 bases in the middle. Germline V gene data show CDR1 as LNHDA and CDR2 as SQIVND (reference sequence). The CDR3: CASSRRATNEKLFF. The CDR3 DNA reads as TGTGCCAGTAGTCGCCGGGCAACTAATGAAAAACTGTTTTTT.